A selection of T cell receptor beta chains follows, all from one sample in a study of CD8 T cells in ankylosing spondylitis. TCRdb itself ran the 5' RACE reads through MiXCR, one entry per CDR3 protein. Of approximately 540,000 distinct CDR3 sequences listed, about 13% are singletons. The sample consisted of blood, either unsorted or a sorted T cell fraction (not recorded which). Receptors originate from a male donor with ankylosing spondylitis. CDR3s include the opening cysteine and the closing phenylalanine or tryptophan. D genes are given only for firm matches. Not every row has a clone size; where given, it reads once, few, many or a size class.

j_call v_call clone_size d_call cdr3_nt cdr3_aa
TRBJ1-4 TRBV18 - - TGTGCCAGCTCACAAAACTCCGGACAGTGGCAGAATGAAAAACTGTTTTTT CASSQNSGQWQNEKLFF
TRBJ2-7 TRBV20-1 many - TGCAGTGCTAGAGCCCACGAATCCTACGAGCAGTACTTC CSARAHESYEQYF
TRBJ2-7 TRBV2 few - TGTGCCAGCAGTGGGGAACAACCCTACGAGCAGTACTTC CASSGEQPYEQYF
TRBJ2-3 TRBV11-1 - TRBD2 TGTGCCAGCAGCCCTCCTTTTAGACTAGCGGGAGTCGAAGATACGCAGTATTTT CASSPPFRLAGVEDTQYF
TRBJ2-1 TRBV7-9 few TRBD2 TGTGCCAGCAGCTTAGGGACTAGCGGGAAGTCAGATGAGCAGTTCTTC CASSLGTSGKSDEQFF
TRBJ2-7 TRBV2 few - TGTGCCAGCAGTCCCTTCGTGCCGGGATGGAACGAGCAGTACTTC CASSPFVPGWNEQYF
TRBJ2-1 TRBV30 few - TGTGCCTGGAGTGGACTAGGCTACAATGAGCAGTTCTTC CAWSGLGYNEQFF
TRBJ1-5 TRBV12-3/TRBV12-4 - - TGTGCCAGCAGTTTAGCCCCCCCCCGCTACATAGGTCAGCCCCAGCATTTT CASSLAPPRYIGQPQHF
TRBJ2-1 TRBV4-1 many - TGCGCCAGCAGCCAAGTAAAAACTAGCCATGAGCAGTTCTTC CASSQVKTSHEQFF
TRBJ2-1 TRBV20-1 once TRBD1 TGCAGTGCGGGCCCACGGGACAGGGGCGCCTACAATGAGCAGTTCTTC CSAGPRDRGAYNEQFF
TRBJ1-4 TRBV5-1 - - TGCGCCAGCAGCTCGCAGGGCGTCGGTCAAGAAAAACTGTTTTTT CASSSQGVGQEKLFF
TRBJ1-2 TRBV30 - - TGTGCCTGGAGTGTCAGGGGCGGCGACTATGGCTACACCTTC CAWSVRGGDYGYTF
TRBJ2-1 TRBV20-1 - - TGCAGTGCTAGAGTAGGTAGGACAGCATCCTACAATGAGCAGTTCTTC CSARVGRTASYNEQFF
TRBJ2-2 TRBV15 - TRBD2 TGTGCCACCAGCAGAGGAGGGAGCGGGAGTCTCGGGGAGCTGTTTTTT CATSRGGSGSLGELFF
TRBJ2-1 TRBV5-1 many - TGCGCCAGCAGCTTTACAGAATGGGACAATGAGCAGTTCTTC CASSFTEWDNEQFF
TRBJ2-2 TRBV14 many - TGTGCCAGCAGCCGTGAAGCTTGGGTCACCGGGGAGCTGTTTTTT CASSREAWVTGELFF
TRBJ2-5 TRBV20-1 - - TGCAGTGCTAGAGATGAGGGCCTAGCGATAGAGACCCAGTACTTC CSARDEGLAIETQYF
TRBJ2-3 TRBV11-1 few TRBD2 TGTGCCTACCTAGGGACTAGCGGCTCTAGGGGGCACACAGATACGCAGTATTTT CAYLGTSGSRGHTDTQYF
TRBJ2-7 TRBV7-2 many - TGTGCCAGCAGCTTAGCCTCGGTAGATTCCTACGAGCAGTACTTC CASSLASVDSYEQYF
TRBJ2-3 TRBV12-3/TRBV12-4 many - TGTGCCAGCAGTATCCCCGGGACCTTCGGGGATACGCAGTATTTT CASSIPGTFGDTQYF